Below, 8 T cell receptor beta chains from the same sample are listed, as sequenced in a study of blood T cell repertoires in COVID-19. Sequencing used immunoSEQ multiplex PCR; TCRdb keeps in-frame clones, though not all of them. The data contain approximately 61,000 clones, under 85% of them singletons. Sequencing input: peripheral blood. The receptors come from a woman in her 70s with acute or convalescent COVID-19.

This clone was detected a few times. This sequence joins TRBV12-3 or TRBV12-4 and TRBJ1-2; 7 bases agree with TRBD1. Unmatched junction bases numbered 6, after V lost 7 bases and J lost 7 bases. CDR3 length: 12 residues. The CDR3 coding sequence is TGTGCCAGCACGAGGGGGCGCGGTGGCTACACCTTC. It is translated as CASTRGRGGYTF.

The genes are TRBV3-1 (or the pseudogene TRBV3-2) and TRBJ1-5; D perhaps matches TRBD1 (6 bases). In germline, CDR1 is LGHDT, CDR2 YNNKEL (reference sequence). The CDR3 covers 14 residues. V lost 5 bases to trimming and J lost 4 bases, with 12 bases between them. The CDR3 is CASSFRGGNQPQHF. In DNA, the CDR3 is TGTGCCAGCAGCTTCAGGGGAGGGAATCAGCCCCAGCATTTT.

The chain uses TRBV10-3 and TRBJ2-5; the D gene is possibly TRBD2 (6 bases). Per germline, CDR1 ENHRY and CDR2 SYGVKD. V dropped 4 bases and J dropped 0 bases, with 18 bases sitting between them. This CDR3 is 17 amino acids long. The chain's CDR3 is CAISGVLGLQDQETQYF. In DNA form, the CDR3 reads TGTGCCATCAGTGGAGTTTTGGGACTCCAGGACCAAGAGACCCAGTACTTC.

The DNA of the CDR3 is TGTGCCAGCAGCGACCGACAGGGTCGGGTCGAGCAGTACTTC. Its translation is CASSDRQGRVEQYF. V and J are TRBV6-2 or TRBV6-3 and TRBJ2-7, with 7 bases matching TRBD1. Germline CDR1 reads MNHEY; CDR2 reads SVGEGT. After removal of 6 bases from V and 6 bases from J, the junction contained 11 bases not matched to a gene. The CDR3 totals 14 residues.

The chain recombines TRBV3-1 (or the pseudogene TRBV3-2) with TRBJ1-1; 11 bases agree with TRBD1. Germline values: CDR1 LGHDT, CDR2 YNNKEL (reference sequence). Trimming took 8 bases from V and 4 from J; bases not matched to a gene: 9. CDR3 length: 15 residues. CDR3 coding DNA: TGTGCCAGCCGGTCCGGGACAGGGGGTAGCACTGAAGCTTTCTTT. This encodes CASRSGTGGSTEAFF.

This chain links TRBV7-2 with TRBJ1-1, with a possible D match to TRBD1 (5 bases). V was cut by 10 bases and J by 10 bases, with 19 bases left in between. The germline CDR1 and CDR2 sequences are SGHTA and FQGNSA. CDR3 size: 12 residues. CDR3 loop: CATQGWGDGAFF. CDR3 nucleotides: TGTGCCACTCAGGGATGGGGGGACGGAGCTTTCTTT.

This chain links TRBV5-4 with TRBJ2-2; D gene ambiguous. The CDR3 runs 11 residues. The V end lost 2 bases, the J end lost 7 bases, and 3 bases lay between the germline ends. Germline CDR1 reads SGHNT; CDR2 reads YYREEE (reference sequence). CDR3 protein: CASSFLGELFF. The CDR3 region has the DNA TGTGCCAGCAGCTTCCTCGGGGAGCTGTTTTTT.

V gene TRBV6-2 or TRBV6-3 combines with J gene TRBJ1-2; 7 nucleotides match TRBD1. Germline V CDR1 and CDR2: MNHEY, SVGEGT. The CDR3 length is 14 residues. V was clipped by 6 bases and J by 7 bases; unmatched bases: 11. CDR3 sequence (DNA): TGTGCCAGCAGCCCTCCGGACAGGTTGGCTGGCTACACCTTC. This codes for CASSPPDRLAGYTF.